The subject of this entry is one TCR beta chain. This sample is part of a study of blood T cell repertoires in COVID-19. This CDR3 spans 15 amino acids. Looked up from germline, CDR1 is SGHTA and CDR2 is FQGNSA. J lost 2 bases, V lost 5 bases, and 5 bases had no gene match. The assay was immunoSEQ multiplex PCR, and TCRdb's table has in-frame clones only and misses some. The data show about 150,000 clones, more than 75% seen once. The rearrangement joins TRBV7-2 to TRBJ1-3; TRBD1 matches at 8 bases. The sequence derives from a human donor with acute or convalescent COVID-19. The donor label of this sample is uncertain. Sequencing was done on a sample of peripheral blood. Here the CDR3 DNA reads TGTGCCAGCAGCCGGACAGGGTCGGCTGGAAACACCATATATTTT. Translated: CASSRTGSAGNTIYF.